The TCR beta chain described here comes from a study of cytomegalovirus exposure and HLA in healthy donors. Across the study: Earlier sequencing of some 190 million T cells yielded about 120 million unique TCR beta sequences. About 84% of 350 to 400 genotyped donors fell in the Caucasian-associated ancestry cluster.

It was with 60 Vbeta and 13 Jbeta primers that the PCR ran. TCRdb keeps only in-frame clones here, not all; method: immunoSEQ multiplex PCR. The table has about 200,000 clones, roughly 79% seen once; the top ten hold under 2%. This clone has a handful of counts. Germline loops: CDR1 SQVTM, CDR2 ANQGSEA. V lost 3 bases, J lost 1 base, and 5 bases stayed unmatched. The length of the CDR3 is 15 residues. Sequencing was carried out using PBMCs. The chain combines TRBV29-1 with TRBJ2-1; 8 nucleotides match TRBD2. This receptor was identified in a man aged 30-40 years in good health and CMV-seronegative. The CDR3 DNA reads as TGCAGCGTTGAGGGTGAGCGGGAGTCCTACAATGAGCAGTTCTTC. As protein: CSVEGERESYNEQFF.